These T cell receptor beta chains were read from a single sample in a study of monozygotic twins with inflammatory bowel disease. TCRdb re-called the 5' RACE reads; every CDR3 protein appears as one record, without DNA. This sample lists some 89,000 distinct CDR3 sequences; its ten largest clones have roughly 7%. Sequencing was carried out using blood. All receptors come from a human donor with ulcerative colitis or Crohn's disease, or a healthy co-twin of an affected twin (not recorded which). Each CDR3 is given with its conserved first and last residue.

length	V	J	CDR3
13	TRBV19	TRBJ1-2	CASSLDRAYGYTF
15	TRBV20-1	TRBJ2-1	CSAHGQGAQYNEQFF
18	TRBV7-6	TRBJ2-1	CASSLGTSGRGTRNEQFF
17	TRBV20-1	TRBJ1-1	CSAREGTWDIRSGEAFF
17	TRBV6-5	TRBJ2-3	CASSYSHVNDPSDTQYF
17	TRBV13	TRBJ2-5	CASSLGLWRGTQETQYF
15	TRBV3-1	TRBJ1-6	CASSEDSPAASPLHF
12	TRBV11-2	TRBJ2-1	CASSLGGSEQFF
14	TRBV2	TRBJ2-7	CASKSRKESYEQYF
11	TRBV4-1	TRBJ2-1	CASSQGNEQFF
14	TRBV6-5	TRBJ2-3	CASSYSPPPDTQYF
11	TRBV7-2	TRBJ1-4	CASSPGEKLFF
15	TRBV9	TRBJ1-4	CASSEGQAWDEKLFF
14	TRBV25-1	TRBJ1-2	CASSKVNSFYGYTF
14	TRBV5-6	TRBJ2-7	CASSLEGGRYEQYF
12	TRBV29-1	TRBJ2-1	CSVEVQGNEQFF
13	TRBV27	TRBJ2-7	CASRNDRVHEQYF
16	TRBV4-2	TRBJ2-3	CASSHTSGGMTDTQYF
13	TRBV3-1	TRBJ2-7	CASSQGGTNEQYF
16	TRBV5-1	TRBJ1-2	CASSLTGGAENYGYTF
13	TRBV7-8	TRBJ1-1	CASSLGGSTEAFF
15	TRBV6-5	TRBJ2-3	CASSYRTGRPDTQYF
19	TRBV28	TRBJ1-6	CASSIIRARPLKNNSPLHF
16	TRBV6-5	TRBJ1-3	CASSYESKGTGNTIYF